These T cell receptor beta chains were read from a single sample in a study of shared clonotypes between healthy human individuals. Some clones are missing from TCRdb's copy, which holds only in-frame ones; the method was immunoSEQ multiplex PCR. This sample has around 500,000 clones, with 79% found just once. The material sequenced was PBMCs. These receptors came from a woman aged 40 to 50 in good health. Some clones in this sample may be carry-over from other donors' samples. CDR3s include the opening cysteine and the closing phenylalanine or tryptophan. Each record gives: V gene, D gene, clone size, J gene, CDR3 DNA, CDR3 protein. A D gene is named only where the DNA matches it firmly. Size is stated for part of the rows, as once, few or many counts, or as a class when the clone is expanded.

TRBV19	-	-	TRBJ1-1	TGTGCCAGCAGGGTACGAGACACTGAAGCTTTCTTT	CASRVRDTEAFF
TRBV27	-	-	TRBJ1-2	TGTGCCAGGGATCCCGGGACACCTAACTATGGCTACACCTTC	CARDPGTPNYGYTF
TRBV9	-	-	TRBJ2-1	TGTGCCAGCAGCCCTCCGACTAGACCCTCCTACAATGAGCAGTTCTTC	CASSPPTRPSYNEQFF
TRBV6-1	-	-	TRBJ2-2	TGTGCCAGCAGTGATCCCTTCACCGGGGAGCTGTTTTTT	CASSDPFTGELFF
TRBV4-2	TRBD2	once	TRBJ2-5	TGTGCCAGCAGCCAAGTAATAGCGGGAGATGAGACCCAGTACTTC	CASSQVIAGDETQYF
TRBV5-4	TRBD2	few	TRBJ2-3	TGTGCCAGCAGTGGGGGGGCTAGCGGGAAGGATACGCAGTATTTT	CASSGGASGKDTQYF
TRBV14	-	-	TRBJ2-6	TGTGCCAGCAGCCCCAGGGCTTCTGGGGCCAACGTCCTGACTTTC	CASSPRASGANVLTF
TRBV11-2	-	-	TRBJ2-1	TGTGCCTACCGGGGCGGGATCACCTACAATGAGCAGTTCTTC	CAYRGGITYNEQFF
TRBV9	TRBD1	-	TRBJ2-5	TGTGCCAGCAGCGACCGGGACAGGGGGCAGGAGACCCAGTACTTC	CASSDRDRGQETQYF
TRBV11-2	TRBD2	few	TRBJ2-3	TGTGCCAGCAACCCTTTGGCGGGGACTATCAGAGTAGATACGCAGTATTTT	CASNPLAGTIRVDTQYF
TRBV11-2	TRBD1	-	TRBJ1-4	TGTGCCAGCAGCTACTCAGGGGGCTCAGGTGAAAAACTGTTTTTT	CASSYSGGSGEKLFF
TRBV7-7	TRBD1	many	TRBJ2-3	TGTGCTAGCAGCCGAAGACAGGGGGATACGCAGTATTTT	CASSRRQGDTQYF
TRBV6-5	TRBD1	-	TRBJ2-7	TGTGCCACCTCCGGGACAGGGACTTACGAGCAGTACTTC	CATSGTGTYEQYF
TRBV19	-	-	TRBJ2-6	TGTGCCAGTATTAATAGCTGGTCCGGGGCCAACGTCCTGACTTTC	CASINSWSGANVLTF
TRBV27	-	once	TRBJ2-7	TGTGCCAGCAGTTTAAATAGGGACGGGAGTGTCTACGAGCAGTACTTC	CASSLNRDGSVYEQYF
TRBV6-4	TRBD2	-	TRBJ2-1	TGTGCCAGCAGAGCGGCTAGCGGGAATGAGCAGTTCTTC	CASRAASGNEQFF
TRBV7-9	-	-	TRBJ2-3	TGTGCCAGCAGCAGACCCACCACAGATACGCAGTATTTT	CASSRPTTDTQYF
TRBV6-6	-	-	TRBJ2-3	TGTGCCAGCAGCCCCCTTAAAAGCACAGATACGCAGTATTTT	CASSPLKSTDTQYF
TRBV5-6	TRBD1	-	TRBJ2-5	TGTGCCAGCAGCTTGGCCGTGGATGAAGGGACAGGCCTAGAGACCCAGTACTTC	CASSLAVDEGTGLETQYF
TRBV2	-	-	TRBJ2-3	TGTGCCAGCAGTGGTGGACTACCCACAGATACGCAGTATTTT	CASSGGLPTDTQYF
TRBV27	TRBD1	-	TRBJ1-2	TGTGCCAGGACAGGGGTAGGTGGCTACACCTTC	CARTGVGGYTF
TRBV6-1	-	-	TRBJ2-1	TGTGCCAGCAGTGAAGGACGTTATCGTGCCCAGTTCTTC	CASSEGRYRAQFF
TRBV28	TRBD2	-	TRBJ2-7	TGTGCCAGCACCGGCGGGAGGGCCATCTACGAGCAGTACTTC	CASTGGRAIYEQYF
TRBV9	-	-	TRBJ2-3	TGTGCCAGCAGCCCCGGCTCCAACACAGATACGCAGTATTTT	CASSPGSNTDTQYF
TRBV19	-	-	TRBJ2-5	TGTGCCAGTAGTATGGGCAGGGAAGAGACCCAGTACTTC	CASSMGREETQYF
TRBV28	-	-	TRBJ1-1	TGTGCCAGCAGACAGGGTTGGACTGAAGCTTTCTTT	CASRQGWTEAFF
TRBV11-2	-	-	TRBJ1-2	TGTGCCAGCAGCCCCGGCCGGGGGACTAACTATGGCTACACCTTC	CASSPGRGTNYGYTF
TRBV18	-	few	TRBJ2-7	TGTGCCAGCTCATCCCAGGGTTACGAGCAGTACTTC	CASSSQGYEQYF
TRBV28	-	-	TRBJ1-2	TGTGCCAGCAGTTTCGGTCTCATAAATGGCTACACCTTC	CASSFGLINGYTF
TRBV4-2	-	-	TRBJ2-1	TGTGCCAGCAGCCAAGATCTTACGGCGGTCAGCGGATCCTCCTACAATGAGCAGTTCTTC	CASSQDLTAVSGSSYNEQFF